The T cell receptor (beta chain) described here comes from a study of prognosis after radiotherapy for stage I lung cancer. Study-wide context: The authors enrolled stage I non-small cell lung cancer patients between April 2018 and early 2019.

This clonotype appeared many times. With 5 bases clipped from V and 10 bases from J, the junction kept 17 bases outside the gene matches. Looked up from germline, CDR1 is SEHNR and CDR2 is FQNEAQ (reference sequence). The CDR3 runs 18 residues. Genomic DNA served as the source from which two-round multiplex PCR generated TCR beta CDR3 amplicons. Gene-specific primers for each TRBV and TRBJ gene drove first-round PCR. A single record per CDR3 protein comes from TCRdb applying MiXCR to the multiplex PCR reads. Among under 55,000 distinct CDR3 sequences listed, 30% to 40% were seen once. The receptor was isolated from a donor over 45 with non-small cell lung cancer. This sequence joins TRBV7-9 and TRBJ2-1; 13 bases agree with TRBD2. The sequenced sample was PBMCs, obtained before or after stereotactic body radiation therapy (not recorded which). This chain's CDR3 is CASSTLRGLAGQIREQFF. CDR3 DNA: TGTGCCAGCAGCACACTTCGGGGACTAGCGGGACAGATTCGGGAGCAGTTCTTC.